The rows below give T cell receptor beta chains drawn from one sample of a study of cytomegalovirus exposure and HLA in healthy donors. Generated by immunoSEQ multiplex PCR, the TCRdb table keeps only in-frame clones and is missing some. The repertoire holds about 140,000 clones, approximately 80% seen once, with under 2% in the top ten. Specimen: PBMCs. The receptors stem from a middle-aged woman in good health and CMV-seronegative. Each CDR3 is given with its conserved first and last residue. D genes are given only for firm matches. The listing skips clone size in some rows; elsewhere it reads once, few, many or a size class.

CDR3nt	CDR3aa	d_gene	v_gene	j_gene	abundance
TGTGCCAGAAGCAGGGACAGGCGCAATCAGCCCCAGCATTTT	CARSRDRRNQPQHF	TRBD1	TRBV5-3	TRBJ1-5	many
TGTGCCAGCAGCCAAGACCTCGCGGGGGCCAACGTCCTGACTTTC	CASSQDLAGANVLTF	NA	TRBV4-2	TRBJ2-6	NA
TGTGCCAGCAGTGAAGAAGCAAGTAGCTCCTACGAGCAGTACTTC	CASSEEASSSYEQYF	NA	TRBV6-1	TRBJ2-7	NA
TGTGCCAGCAGCTTGGAACTAGTAACTCCAGATACGCAGTATTTT	CASSLELVTPDTQYF	NA	TRBV5-4	TRBJ2-3	NA
TGCGCCAGCAGCGCCCCGGGGAACACTGAAGCTTTCTTT	CASSAPGNTEAFF	NA	TRBV4-1	TRBJ1-1	NA
TGTGCCAGCACAGGGATGAGGGAAGCTTTCTTT	CASTGMREAFF	NA	TRBV5-6	TRBJ1-1	few
TGTGCCAGCAGAACGGGACTAGCGGGAGGAGGAGGAGGTTTCTTC	CASRTGLAGGGGGFF	TRBD2	TRBV28	TRBJ2-1	NA
TGTGCCAGCAGTTACTCTACAGGAGGGGACGAGCAGTACTTC	CASSYSTGGDEQYF	NA	TRBV6-6	TRBJ2-7	NA
TGCAGCGTTGCCCCAGGGGTGAGCTATGGCTACACCTTC	CSVAPGVSYGYTF	NA	TRBV29-1	TRBJ1-2	NA
TGTGCCAGCAGTTCCGGGACTAGCAGCACAGATACGCAGTATTTT	CASSSGTSSTDTQYF	TRBD2	TRBV6-5	TRBJ2-3	NA
TGTGCCAGCAGCCAAGCGGGACAGGGCGATCAGCCCCAGCATTTT	CASSQAGQGDQPQHF	TRBD1	TRBV4-2	TRBJ1-5	NA
TGTGCCTGGAATCGAAGGGGGGAGGGGACCCAGTACTTC	CAWNRRGEGTQYF	NA	TRBV30	TRBJ2-5	NA
TGTGCCAGCAGCAGAAGTCGCAGCTACAATGAGCAGTTCTTC	CASSRSRSYNEQFF	NA	TRBV7-8	TRBJ2-1	NA
TGTGCCAGCAGCGTAGCCCCCGGCACAGATACGCAGTATTTT	CASSVAPGTDTQYF	NA	TRBV9	TRBJ2-3	NA
TGCGCCAGCAGCTTGGGAAGGACCTGGACAGGGGGCTTTGGGGTTGGCACAGATACGCAGTATTTT	CASSLGRTWTGGFGVGTDTQYF	TRBD1	TRBV5-1	TRBJ2-3	NA
TGTGCTAGTGGTTTGGTACCTACCGTCTGGGAGCAGTACTTC	CASGLVPTVWEQYF	NA	TRBV12-5	TRBJ2-7	NA
TGTGCCAGCAGTCGCCTCGCCGGGGCGGGAGGGCGAGAGCAGTTCTTC	CASSRLAGAGGREQFF	TRBD2	TRBV6-6	TRBJ2-1	NA
NA	CASSTSEDSYNEQFF	NA	TRBV6-4	TRBJ2-1	NA
TGTGCCAGCAGTCCTGGACGGGGATCCTACGAGCAGTACTTC	CASSPGRGSYEQYF	NA	TRBV27	TRBJ2-7	NA
TGTGCCAGCAACGCCCGGGACACCAACTATGGCTACACCTTC	CASNARDTNYGYTF	NA	TRBV11-2	TRBJ1-2	NA
TGCGCCAGCAGCACCGGACAGGGGTTTTACGAGCAGTACTTC	CASSTGQGFYEQYF	TRBD1	TRBV5-1	TRBJ2-7	NA
TGTGCCAGCAGTTACTCTTTAGGGGGCGGCTATGGCTACACCTTC	CASSYSLGGGYGYTF	TRBD1	TRBV6-5	TRBJ1-2	NA
TGTGCCAGCAGTTTAGTTGGCGGAAAACTGTTTTTT	CASSLVGGKLFF	NA	TRBV28	TRBJ1-4	NA
TGTGCCAGCAGTGACCCGGGGGGACGGGGGACCACAGATACGCAGTATTTT	CASSDPGGRGTTDTQYF	TRBD2	TRBV2	TRBJ2-3	NA
TGCGCCAGCAGCTTGGAAATAGGGGGCCCGAATTCACCCCTCCACTTT	CASSLEIGGPNSPLHF	TRBD1	TRBV5-1	TRBJ1-6	NA
TGTGCCAGCAGCCGACAGGGTAAAGTGCATCAGCCCCAGCATTTT	CASSRQGKVHQPQHF	TRBD1	TRBV5-8	TRBJ1-5	NA
TGTGCCAGTAGTAAAACCCAGACACCGAACACTGAAGCTTTCTTT	CASSKTQTPNTEAFF	NA	TRBV19	TRBJ1-1	NA
TGTGCCAGCAGTGTCGTCGGGGTTGCGAACTATGGCTACACCTTC	CASSVVGVANYGYTF	NA	TRBV2	TRBJ1-2	NA
TGTGCCAGCAGTCCAACAGGGGGGCTATCCTACGAGCAGTACTTC	CASSPTGGLSYEQYF	TRBD1	TRBV5-4	TRBJ2-7	once
TGCGCCAGCAGCCCGGGACTGACCACCGGGGAGCTGTTTTTT	CASSPGLTTGELFF	NA	TRBV5-1	TRBJ2-2	NA
TGTGCCAGCAGTGAAACCGGGGGATCACCCCTCCACTTT	CASSETGGSPLHF	NA	TRBV6-4	TRBJ1-6	NA
TGTGCCAGCAGTCGGGACATCTACTATGGCTACACCTTC	CASSRDIYYGYTF	NA	TRBV27	TRBJ1-2	NA
TGCAGCGTTGGTACGACAGGGGCTTTACCGAACGAGCAGTTCTTC	CSVGTTGALPNEQFF	TRBD1	TRBV29-1	TRBJ2-1	NA
TGTGCCAGCCCAGACAGGGGCGTCCAAGAGACCCAGTACTTC	CASPDRGVQETQYF	NA	TRBV21-1	TRBJ2-5	NA
TGTGCCAGCAGCTTCGGGACTCTCGTCAACACTGAAGCTTTCTTT	CASSFGTLVNTEAFF	NA	TRBV11-2	TRBJ1-1	NA
TGTGCCAGCAGCTTGGCCGGTCGGGACGAGCAGTACTTC	CASSLAGRDEQYF	NA	TRBV7-9	TRBJ2-7	NA
TGTGCCAGCAGCTTGACTGGGAGGAACACCGGGGAGCTGTTTTTT	CASSLTGRNTGELFF	NA	TRBV5-6	TRBJ2-2	NA
TGTGCCATCCAGGGGCCTGATTCTAACTATGGCTACACCTTC	CAIQGPDSNYGYTF	NA	TRBV28	TRBJ1-2	NA
TGTGCCAGCAGCTTAAATGGCCCTGGTCAGGGGGCGACTTTCTTT	CASSLNGPGQGATFF	TRBD1	TRBV7-6	TRBJ1-1	once
TGTGCCAGCAGTTACTTCGACAGGGGGGCCTATGGCTACACCTTC	CASSYFDRGAYGYTF	TRBD1	TRBV6-5	TRBJ1-2	NA
TGTGCTTCGGGAGGGTTGCGGGAGACCCAGTACTTC	CASGGLRETQYF	TRBD2	TRBV28	TRBJ2-5	NA
TGTGCCAGCAGCTTATCTTTTCTTCCGGATAGCAAGCAGTTCTTC	CASSLSFLPDSKQFF	NA	TRBV7-2	TRBJ2-1	NA
TGCGCCAGCAGCTTGGGACACAGGGGAGATAACTATGGCTACACCTTC	CASSLGHRGDNYGYTF	TRBD1	TRBV5-1	TRBJ1-2	few
TGTGCCAGCGGTTCAGGGGGTGAGCAGTTCTTC	CASGSGGEQFF	TRBD1	TRBV2	TRBJ2-1	NA
TGTGCCAGCAGTTGGGGGGGGGTTACCTACGAGCAGTACTTC	CASSWGGVTYEQYF	TRBD2	TRBV27	TRBJ2-7	NA